The source of this TCR beta chain is a study of patients and donors after allogeneic stem cell transplantation. CDR3 length: 12 residues. Trimming removed 4 bases at V and 5 bases at J, with 10 bases between. CDR1 is DFQATT, CDR2 SNEGSKA, per germline (reference sequence). One entry per CDR3 protein results from TCRdb running MiXCR on the RT-PCR reads. The sample holds 800,000 to 1,000,000 distinct CDR3 sequences, approximately 19% seen once. This clonotype originated in a human donor who was either an allogeneic HSCT recipient or a stem cell or donor lymphocyte infusion donor (not recorded which). It is not recorded whose cells these are; they may come from a transplant donor. The chain combines TRBV20-1 with TRBJ2-3, with D possibly TRBD1 on 5 matching bases. Sequenced input: blood, either unsorted or a sorted T cell fraction (not recorded which). The CDR3 region is CSATPQGDTQYF. Written as DNA, the CDR3 is TGCAGTGCTACCCCCCAGGGAGATACGCAGTATTTT.